This TCR beta chain was profiled in a study of patients and donors after allogeneic stem cell transplantation. This clonotype turned up a few times. TCRdb recomputed calls from the RT-PCR reads with MiXCR, one row per CDR3 protein. The sample carries about 400,000 distinct CDR3 sequences, around 15% recorded once. This CDR3 region has 16 residues. V lost 0 bases to trimming and J lost 7 bases, with 22 bases between them. Germline values: CDR1 DFQATT, CDR2 SNEGSKA (reference sequence). The V and J genes are TRBV20-1 and TRBJ2-7; the D is unclear. Sequenced material: blood, either unsorted or a sorted T cell fraction (not recorded which). The receptor was derived from a human donor who was either an allogeneic HSCT recipient or a stem cell or donor lymphocyte infusion donor (not recorded which). It is not recorded whose cells these are; they may come from a transplant donor. The CDR3 DNA reads as TGCAGTGCTAGAGACCCCCTTCGACACAAAGGCTTGGAGCAGTACTTC. This codes for CSARDPLRHKGLEQYF.